What follows are 27 T cell receptor beta chains derived from one specimen sequenced in a study of T cell responses to AZD1222 COVID-19 vaccine. The assay was immunoSEQ multiplex PCR, and TCRdb's table has in-frame clones only and misses some. The table lists approximately 92,000 clones, roughly nine tenths of them singletons. The source material was peripheral blood, sampled on day 0 of AZD1222 vaccination. These receptors were taken from an adult in good health.

This sequence joins TRBV9 and TRBJ2-1; maybe TRBD2 (6 bases). The V gene's germline CDR1 is SGDLS and CDR2 YYNGEE. CDR3 length equals 15 residues. The V gene lost 3 bases and the J gene lost 9 bases, with 19 bases spanning the gap. The CDR3 spells CASSAGPGGNGEQFF. The CDR3 coding sequence is TGTGCCAGCAGCGCTGGACCTGGCGGGAACGGTGAGCAGTTCTTC.

The chain uses TRBV5-8 and TRBJ1-1, with 10 bases lining up with TRBD1. V was pared by 5 bases and J by 4 bases, with 5 bases of the junction left unmatched. Germline values: CDR1 SGHTS, CDR2 YDEGEE. The CDR3 has 14 residues. The DNA of the CDR3 is TGTGCCAGCAGGGGGGACAGGGGTGGCACTGAAGCTTTCTTT. It codes for CASRGDRGGTEAFF.

The rearrangement uses TRBV5-1 and TRBJ2-6; the D gene is possibly TRBD2 (6 bases). This CDR3 contains 14 residues. CDR1 is SGHRS and CDR2 is YFSETQ in the germline V gene. Deletions cut 10 bases from V and 1 base from J, with 12 bases between. CDR3 DNA sequence: TGCGCCTCCTCCGGGGGATCTGGGGCCAACGTCCTGACTTTC. This sequence encodes CASSGGSGANVLTF.

The chain carries TRBV6-2 or TRBV6-3 and TRBJ1-1; no definite D call. The CDR3 sequence is 16 residues long. Germline values: CDR1 MNHEY, CDR2 SVGEGT. V was clipped by 5 bases and J by 1 base, with 17 bases between them. The CDR3 bases are TGTGCCAGCAGTCCGGGGATAGTCGGCCCGAACACTGAAGCTTTCTTT. It is translated as CASSPGIVGPNTEAFF.

This clone was seen a single time. The chain employs TRBV4-2 and TRBJ2-2, with 8 bases that match TRBD2. The V and J ends lost 0 bases and 4 bases, in that order; junction bases with no gene match: 4. CDR3 length: 16 amino acids. Germline CDR1 LGHNA, CDR2 YNFKEQ. The CDR3 protein is CASSQDSGGSTGELFF. Here the CDR3 DNA reads TGTGCCAGCAGCCAAGATTCGGGGGGGAGCACCGGGGAGCTGTTTTTT.

This chain joins TRBV11-2 and TRBJ2-7; D not resolved. This CDR3 spans 15 amino acids. Trimming removed 0 bases at V and 3 bases at J, with 12 bases between. Germline-derived CDR1 and CDR2 are SGHAT and FQNNGV. CDR3 sequence reads: CASSLDYQAYYEQYF. CDR3 DNA: TGTGCCAGCAGCTTAGATTACCAGGCCTACTACGAGCAGTACTTC.

This clone was observed a few times. This rearrangement joins TRBV5-5 to TRBJ2-7, with a weak D call TRBD2 (6 bases). V was cut by 4 bases and J by 7 bases, with 15 bases left in between. The germline V gene has CDR1 SGHKS and CDR2 YYEKEE (reference sequence). CDR3 length: 13 amino acids. The DNA of the CDR3 is TGTGCCAGCAGCACACTAGCCGATACAGAGCAGTACTTC. It translates to CASSTLADTEQYF.

This rearrangement joins TRBV4-3 to TRBJ1-1, with TRBD1 matching over 7 bases. The CDR3 runs 16 residues. V shed 1 base and J 1 base; nucleotides not matched to a gene: 6. The germline V gene encodes CDR1 LGHNA and CDR2 YSLEER. This CDR3 is CASSQGINRGNTEAFF. The DNA for the CDR3 is TGCGCCAGCAGCCAAGGTATCAACAGGGGGAACACTGAAGCTTTCTTT.

Worth noting for this clone: At one end the junction does not follow the germline gene, possibly because of a read error. This chain uses TRBV5-1 with TRBJ2-2, with 9 bases matching TRBD2. Germline V lookup: CDR1 SGHRS, CDR2 YFSETQ. The CDR3 is 17 amino acids. The CDR3 DNA follows: TGTGCCAGCAGCCCTTCTTTAGCGGGAGTGGACACCGGGGAGCTGTTTTTT. Translation gives CASSPSLAGVDTGELFF.

This chain joins TRBV11-3 and TRBJ2-2; D gene unclear. Germline V lookup: CDR1 SGHNT, CDR2 YENEEA. This CDR3 spans 15 amino acids. V shed 3 bases and J shed 1 base, with 9 bases lying between them. The CDR3 here is CASSLVFQNTGELFF. The CDR3 DNA reads TGTGCCAGCAGCTTGGTCTTTCAGAACACCGGGGAGCTGTTTTTT.

The chain recombines TRBV20-1 with TRBJ1-4; D possibly corresponds to TRBD1 (6 bases). V gave up 3 bases and J gave up 8 bases, with 25 bases separating them. This CDR3 is built from 17 residues. CDR1 is DFQATT, CDR2 SNEGSKA, per germline (reference sequence). This CDR3 reads CSASPTGLSSLGEKLFF. The CDR3 coding sequence is TGCAGTGCTAGTCCCACAGGGCTTTCTTCCTTGGGGGAAAAACTGTTTTTT.

The chain joins TRBV7-9 to TRBJ1-2, with 12 nucleotides matching TRBD1. The CDR3 covers 16 residues. From germline, CDR1 is SEHNR and CDR2 FQNEAQ (reference sequence). V lost 1 base, J lost 6 bases, and 6 bases stayed unmatched. CDR3 DNA sequence: TGTGCCAGCAGCTTAGGGGGACAGGGGGCTCGAGATGGCTACACCTTC. This encodes CASSLGGQGARDGYTF.

CDR3 in amino acids: CATSDSLAGGYNEQFF. DNA for the CDR3: TGTGCCACCAGTGATTCACTAGCGGGAGGTTACAATGAGCAGTTCTTC. The chain joins TRBV24-1 to TRBJ2-1; 12 bases are a match to TRBD2. This CDR3 comprises 16 residues. With V trimmed by 2 bases and J by 4 bases, 2 bases remained unmatched. Looked up from germline, CDR1 is KGHDR and CDR2 is SFDVKD.

The V and J genes are TRBV11-3 and TRBJ1-2, with 9 bases identical to TRBD1. CDR1 is SGHNT, CDR2 YENEEA, per germline. The junction had 20 bases not matched to a gene; V was cut back by 5 bases and J by 4 bases. The CDR3 consists of 19 residues. CDR3 region: CASSRPGQGSPPIFYGYTF. The CDR3 bases are TGTGCCAGCAGCAGACCGGGACAGGGTTCCCCCCCCATATTCTATGGCTACACCTTC.

This clone was recorded once. The V call is TRBV2, the J call TRBJ2-2; 9 bases line up with TRBD1. CDR1 and CDR2 from the germline V gene are SNHLY and FYNNEI. Trimming took 3 bases from V and 7 from J; bases not matched to a gene: 9. CDR3 length: 16 residues. CDR3 amino acids: CASSEGRQGEVGELFF. CDR3 DNA sequence: TGTGCCAGCAGTGAGGGGCGACAGGGGGAGGTCGGGGAGCTGTTTTTT.

The genes are TRBV19 and TRBJ1-2, with 7 bases fitting TRBD1. V was pared by 7 bases and J by 5 bases, with 16 bases of the junction left unmatched. The CDR3 is 16 residues long. Per germline, CDR1 LNHDA and CDR2 SQIVND (reference sequence). This CDR3 reads CASTPLRGRGIYGYTF. The CDR3 DNA reads as TGTGCCAGTACTCCACTCCGGGGCAGGGGGATTTATGGCTACACCTTC.

The V and J genes are TRBV2 and TRBJ2-2; 12 bases agree with TRBD1. Germline V gene data show CDR1 as SNHLY and CDR2 as FYNNEI. J lost 7 bases, V lost 1 base, and 7 bases had no gene match. CDR3 length equals 17 residues. CDR3 residues: CASSEGGTGGAGGELFF. The CDR3 DNA is TGTGCCAGCAGTGAAGGTGGGACAGGGGGCGCCGGCGGGGAGCTGTTTTTT.

The chain recombines TRBV6-2 or TRBV6-3 with TRBJ1-1, with D unclear. CDR3 length equals 14 residues. The germline V gene has CDR1 MNHEY and CDR2 SVGEGT. V was trimmed by 2 bases and J by 3 bases, leaving 10 bases between them. In DNA form, the CDR3 reads TGTGCCAGCAGTTACGAAAGCATATACACTGAAGCTTTCTTT. Residues: CASSYESIYTEAFF.

About this clone itself: At one end the junction does not follow the germline gene, possibly because of a read error. The V call is TRBV5-1, the J call TRBJ1-5, with a weak D call TRBD1 (5 bases). The CDR3 length is 15 residues. Germline V gene sequence: CDR1 SGHRS, CDR2 YFSETQ. This CDR3 is CASSYQGDSNQPQHF. The CDR3 nucleotides are TGTGCCAGCAGCTACCAGGGCGATAGCAATCAGCCCCAGCATTTT.

The chain has TRBV5-6 and TRBJ1-6, with unresolved D. Per the germline V gene, CDR1 is SGHDT and CDR2 is YYEEEE. V was pared by 2 bases and J by 6 bases, with 21 bases between. The CDR3 runs 18 residues. The CDR3 sequence is CASSFGARGSESNSPLHF. The CDR3 DNA sequence: TGTGCCAGCAGCTTTGGAGCCCGGGGAAGTGAGTCTAATTCACCCCTCCACTTT.

V is TRBV2 and J is TRBJ1-6, with a tentative D call TRBD1 (6 bases). CDR1 is SNHLY, CDR2 FYNNEI, per germline. The CDR3 consists of 15 residues. The V and J ends lost 5 bases and 7 bases respectively, with 15 bases between them. CDR3 region: CASSRRDTVNSPLHF. The CDR3 DNA follows: TGTGCCAGCAGTAGGAGGGACACGGTCAATTCACCCCTCCACTTT.

This chain connects TRBV30 to TRBJ2-1; possibly TRBD2 for D (5 bases). The V and J ends lost 4 bases and 2 bases respectively, with 18 bases between them. CDR3 length equals 16 residues. Germline V gene sequence: CDR1 GTSNPN, CDR2 SVGIG (reference sequence). DNA for the CDR3: TGTGCCTGGACGATTAGCGACTGGAAAACCTACAATGAGCAGTTCTTC. It codes for CAWTISDWKTYNEQFF. Looking up the rest from reference TRBV30 and TRBJ2-1 gives the full variable domain: SQTIHQWPATLVQPVGSPLSLECTVEGTSNPNLYWYRQAAGRGLQLLFYSVGIGQISSEVPQNLSASRPQDRQFILSSKKLLLSDSGFYLCAWTISDWKTYNEQFFGPGTRLTVL.

The rearrangement uses TRBV5-4 and TRBJ2-7; 10 nucleotides line up with TRBD1. The CDR3 length is 16 residues. Trimming cost V 4 bases and J 2 bases; bases outside gene matches: 9. Per germline, CDR1 SGHNT and CDR2 YYREEE (reference sequence). The CDR3 is CASSTPGQGTTYEQYF. In nucleotides, the CDR3 is TGTGCCAGCAGCACGCCGGGACAGGGGACGACCTACGAGCAGTACTTC.

The V call is TRBV4-1, the J call TRBJ2-2; the D is unclear. The germline V and J ends were trimmed by 0 bases and 5 bases, with 13 bases remaining between them. Germline V gives CDR1 MGHRA, CDR2 YSYEKL. The CDR3 totals 16 residues. CDR3: CASSQEYTGLTGELFF. DNA of the CDR3: TGCGCCAGCAGCCAAGAATATACGGGTTTGACCGGGGAGCTGTTTTTT.

This chain joins TRBV6-1 and TRBJ1-5; D possibly corresponds to TRBD1 (5 bases). The V and J ends lost 3 bases and 0 bases respectively, with 18 bases between them. This CDR3 is 18 amino acids long. Germline V gene lookup returns CDR1 MNHNS and CDR2 SASEGT. The CDR3 DNA sequence: TGTGCCAGCAGTGAGGGACCTACAGCCCCTTATAGCAATCAGCCCCAGCATTTT. Its protein product is CASSEGPTAPYSNQPQHF.

The chain is built from TRBV9 and TRBJ2-5, with 10 positions matching TRBD2. Trimming took 4 bases from V and 5 from J; bases not matched to a gene: 11. Per the germline V gene, CDR1 is SGDLS and CDR2 is YYNGEE. This CDR3 is built from 16 residues. The CDR3 coding sequence is TGTGCCAGCAGCCCGACCCTAGCGGGAGTAGGGGAGACCCAGTACTTC. Encoded protein: CASSPTLAGVGETQYF.

This clone was counted a few times. The chain uses TRBV5-1 and TRBJ1-1, with a possible D match to TRBD1 (5 bases). The CDR3 covers 16 residues. Germline CDR1 and CDR2: SGHRS and YFSETQ. V was trimmed by 4 bases and J by 1 base, leaving 17 bases between them. Here the CDR3 DNA reads TGCGCCAGCAGCCCCGTCAGGGTGGCGAGGAACACTGAAGCTTTCTTT. This translates into CASSPVRVARNTEAFF.